Listed here are 12 T cell receptor beta chains from one sample, sequenced in a study of control samples from healthy donors and cancer patients. TCRdb's table, derived via immunoSEQ multiplex PCR, lists solely in-frame clones and lacks some. The sample consists of tens of thousands of clones, less than 90% of them appearing once. Sequencing input: blood. These receptors were taken from a woman in her fifties or sixties in good health.

This clone showed up just once. This rearrangement joins TRBV5-1 to TRBJ2-1, with D possibly being TRBD2 (5 bases). This CDR3 contains 16 residues. The V end lost 3 bases, the J end lost 0 bases, and 13 bases lay between the germline ends. Germline CDR1 is SGHRS and CDR2 is YFSETQ. This CDR3 is CASSSASRTSYNEQFF. The CDR3 DNA reads TGCGCCAGCAGCTCCGCTAGCCGAACCTCCTACAATGAGCAGTTCTTC. The full variable domain, rest sourced from reference TRBV5-1 and TRBJ2-1, is KAGVTQTPRYLIKTRGQQVTLSCSPISGHRSVSWYQQTPGQGLQFLFEYFSETQRNKGNFPGRFSGRQFSNSRSEMNVSTLELGDSALYLCASSSASRTSYNEQFFGPGTRLTVL.

The chain links TRBV5-6 to TRBJ1-5; a weak D match, TRBD1 (5 bases). Deletions cut 4 bases from V and 3 bases from J, with 17 bases between. Germline CDR1 SGHDT, CDR2 YYEEEE. The CDR3 runs to 16 residues. CDR3 residues: CASSTTPGRSNQPQHF. The DNA of the CDR3 is TGTGCCAGCAGCACTACTCCGGGACGGTCCAATCAGCCCCAGCATTTT.

This chain uses TRBV28 with TRBJ1-4; TRBD1 matches 8 bases. This CDR3 is built from 15 residues. Trimming cost V 3 bases and J 3 bases; bases outside gene matches: 3. Germline values: CDR1 MDHEN, CDR2 SYDVKM. The CDR3 coding sequence is TGTGCCAGCAGTTTCTCGACAGGGGCTAATGAAAAACTGTTTTTT. Translating gives CASSFSTGANEKLFF. Full variable domain (remainder filled in from reference TRBV28 and TRBJ1-4): DVKVTQSSRYLVKRTGEKVFLECVQDMDHENMFWYRQDPGLGLRLIYFSYDVKMKEKGDIPEGYSVSREKKERFSLILESASTNQTSMYLCASSFSTGANEKLFFGSGTQLSVL.

The J gene is TRBJ2-4, the V gene TRBV2; a weak D match, TRBD2 (5 bases). Germline CDR1 SNHLY, CDR2 FYNNEI. The ends were cut back, 8 bases at V and 6 bases at J, with 14 bases in the middle. This CDR3 has 13 amino acids. The CDR3 loop is CASFLGNRNIQYF. Here the CDR3 DNA reads TGTGCCAGCTTCCTCGGGAACAGAAACATTCAGTACTTC.

The genes are TRBV5-4 and TRBJ2-2; 12 nucleotides align to TRBD2. This CDR3 is built from 15 residues. Looked up from germline, CDR1 is SGHNT and CDR2 is YYREEE (reference sequence). The trim removed 0 bases at V and 6 bases at J, leaving 0 bases unmatched. The CDR3 sequence: CASSLGLAGAGELFF. CDR3 DNA: TGTGCCAGCAGCTTGGGACTAGCGGGAGCCGGGGAGCTGTTTTTT.

This clone showed up just a few times. CDR3 DNA: TGTGCCAGCACCGGGGGACAGGGCTGGGGCTACACCTTC. This translates into CASTGGQGWGYTF. V and J are TRBV2 and TRBJ1-2, with TRBD1 matching over 9 bases. The CDR3 runs to 13 residues. The V and J ends lost 7 bases and 8 bases, in that order; junction bases with no gene match: 8. Germline-derived CDR1 and CDR2 are SNHLY and FYNNEI. The whole variable domain, filled in from reference TRBV2 and TRBJ1-2, reads EPEVTQTPSHQVTQMGQEVILRCVPISNHLYFYWYRQILGQKVEFLVSFYNNEISEKSEIFDDQFSVERPDGSNFTLKIRSTKLEDSAMYFCASTGGQGWGYTFGSGTRLTVV.

This clone was recorded once. The V and J genes are TRBV19 and TRBJ2-5; 12 positions match TRBD2. J gave up 6 bases and V 10 bases, and 9 bases lay outside the gene matches. There are 14 residues in the CDR3. Germline assignment: CDR1 LNHDA and CDR2 SQIVND (reference sequence). Written as DNA, the CDR3 is TGTGCCACTTCTAGCGGGAGGGCGGCAAAGACCCAGTACTTC. Amino acids: CATSSGRAAKTQYF.

V gene TRBV4-1 combines with J gene TRBJ2-2; D is perhaps TRBD2 (5 bases). V lost 1 base and J lost 0, with 9 bases in between. The length of the CDR3 is 16 residues. Per the germline V gene, CDR1 is MGHRA and CDR2 is YSYEKL. The CDR3 DNA reads as TGCGCCAGCAGCCAAGGAGAGGGAGCGAACACCGGGGAGCTGTTTTTT. Amino acids: CASSQGEGANTGELFF.

The chain uses TRBV14 and TRBJ1-1; no firm D call. V lost 1 base, J lost 4 bases, and 7 bases lay in between. CDR3 size: 13 residues. Germline CDR1 reads SGHDN; CDR2 reads FVKESK. In nucleotides, the CDR3 is TGTGCCAGCAGCCAAGTGGGAGGCACTGAAGCTTTCTTT. As protein: CASSQVGGTEAFF. Complete variable domain (other parts from reference TRBV14 and TRBJ1-1): EAGVTQFPSHSVIEKGQTVTLRCDPISGHDNLYWYRRVMGKEIKFLLHFVKESKQDESGMPNNRFLAERTGGTYSTLKVQPAELEDSGVYFCASSQVGGTEAFFGQGTRLTVV.

V is TRBV7-2 and J is TRBJ2-3; 7 bases line up with TRBD2. The CDR3 loop spans 16 amino acids. Germline V gene data show CDR1 as SGHTA and CDR2 as FQGNSA. After removal of 5 bases from V and 1 base from J, the junction contained 9 bases not matched to a gene. The CDR3 sequence: CASSPGGSRRTDTQYF. CDR3 DNA: TGTGCCAGCAGCCCCGGGGGGTCTCGGCGCACAGATACGCAGTATTTT.

The chain has TRBV7-8 and TRBJ2-7; TRBD2 matches 10 bases. The CDR3 is 15 amino acids. The V and J ends lost 5 bases and 2 bases, in that order; junction bases with no gene match: 6. Germline lookup yields CDR1 SGHVS and CDR2 FQNEAQ. The CDR3, as DNA: TGTGCCAGCAGCGCAGGGACTAGCGCAACCTACGAGCAGTACTTC. This codes for CASSAGTSATYEQYF.

This chain joins TRBV28 and TRBJ1-2, with D perhaps TRBD1 (5 bases). CDR3 size: 15 residues. V was pared by 6 bases and J by 4 bases, with 18 bases between. CDR1 and CDR2 (germline): MDHEN, SYDVKM. In nucleotides, the CDR3 is TGTGCCAGCAGCCCCCCCGGGACTCCCAGCTATGGCTACACCTTC. It is translated as CASSPPGTPSYGYTF.